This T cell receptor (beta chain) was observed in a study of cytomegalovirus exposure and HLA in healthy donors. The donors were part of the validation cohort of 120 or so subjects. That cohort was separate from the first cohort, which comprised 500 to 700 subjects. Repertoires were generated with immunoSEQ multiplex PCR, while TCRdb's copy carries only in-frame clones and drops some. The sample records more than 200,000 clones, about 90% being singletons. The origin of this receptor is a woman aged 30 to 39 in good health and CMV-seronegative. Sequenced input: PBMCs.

DNA of the CDR3: TGTGCCGGGTTCCCCACTAGCCAGAAACACAATGAGCAGTTCTTC. Translating gives CAGFPTSQKHNEQFF. The V and J genes are TRBV30 and TRBJ2-1; TRBD2 is a possible D gene (6 bases). CDR1 is GTSNPN and CDR2 is SVGIG in the germline V gene (reference sequence). The CDR3 contains 15 residues. V was clipped by 8 bases and J by 5 bases, with 22 bases between them.